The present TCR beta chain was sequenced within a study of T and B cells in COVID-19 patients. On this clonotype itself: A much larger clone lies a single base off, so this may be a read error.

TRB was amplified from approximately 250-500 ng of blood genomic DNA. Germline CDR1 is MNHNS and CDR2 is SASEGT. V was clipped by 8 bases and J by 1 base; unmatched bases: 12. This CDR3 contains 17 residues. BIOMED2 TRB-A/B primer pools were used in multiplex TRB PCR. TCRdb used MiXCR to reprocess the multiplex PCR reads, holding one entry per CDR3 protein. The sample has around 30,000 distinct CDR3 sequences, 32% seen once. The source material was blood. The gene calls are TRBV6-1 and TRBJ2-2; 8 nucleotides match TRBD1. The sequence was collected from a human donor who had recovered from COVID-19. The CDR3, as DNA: TGTGCCAGCCATAATATATACGGGACAGGGAACACCGGGGAGCTGTTTTTT. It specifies CASHNIYGTGNTGELFF.